This passage covers 8 T cell receptor beta chains from one sample sequenced in a study of T cell changes during pregnancy in multiple sclerosis. Sequenced by immunoSEQ multiplex PCR; TCRdb stores in-frame clones only, minus some. The data show 36,000 or so clones, around 89% seen once. The starting material was CD8+ T cells from peripheral blood mononuclear cells, obtained in the third trimester of pregnancy. All receptors come from a female donor with multiple sclerosis, enrolled in a pregnancy study.

This rearrangement joins TRBV5-6 to TRBJ1-1; perhaps TRBD1 as D (5 bases). This CDR3 is 15 amino acids long. The V end was cut by 3 bases, the J end by 5 bases, with 17 bases between. CDR1 and CDR2 from the germline V gene are SGHDT and YYEEEE. CDR3: CASSSALGGGTEAFF. CDR3 coding DNA: TGTGCCAGCAGCTCGGCCTTGGGGGGAGGGACTGAAGCTTTCTTT.

The V and J genes are TRBV29-1 and TRBJ1-1; no clear D gene. The CDR3 extends over 13 amino acids. CDR1 SQVTM and CDR2 ANQGSEA come from the germline V gene. The V gene lost 5 bases and the J gene lost 4 bases, with 14 bases spanning the gap. The DNA of the CDR3 is TGCAGCGTTACCCCCATTTTGAGCACTGAAGCTTTCTTT. Encoded protein: CSVTPILSTEAFF.

This chain connects TRBV19 to TRBJ2-3; TRBD2 aligns across 7 bases. Germline CDR1 reads LNHDA; CDR2 reads SQIVND (reference sequence). The CDR3 runs 17 residues. V shed 3 bases and J 0 bases; nucleotides not matched to a gene: 9. CDR3 sequence (DNA): TGTGCCAGTAGTATCGAACCGCCCGGGAGGAGCACAGATACGCAGTATTTT. Its protein product is CASSIEPPGRSTDTQYF.

The chain recombines TRBV9 with TRBJ2-2, with 7 bases that match TRBD1. From germline, CDR1 is SGDLS and CDR2 YYNGEE. The CDR3 runs 20 residues. V trimming: 3 bases; J trimming: 4 bases; junction bases outside the gene matches: 21. CDR3 in amino acids: CASSELQDRDSPVTTGELFF. The CDR3 coding sequence is TGTGCCAGCAGCGAACTCCAAGACAGGGATTCACCTGTGACCACCGGGGAGCTGTTTTTT.

The chain combines TRBV29-1 with TRBJ1-1; D unresolved. There are 11 residues in the CDR3. In germline, CDR1 is SQVTM, CDR2 ANQGSEA. Trimming took 6 bases from V and 3 from J, leaving 8 bases between them. CDR3 sequence (DNA): TGCAGCGTAGGAGGAGACACTGAAGCTTTCTTT. It encodes CSVGGDTEAFF.

This chain uses TRBV6-5 with TRBJ2-7, with 9 bases aligning to TRBD1. The CDR3 runs 14 residues. Germline CDR1 reads MNHEY; CDR2 reads SVGAGI. V lost 5 bases to trimming and J lost 2 bases; unmatched junction nucleotides: 4. The CDR3 DNA reads TGTGCCAGCAGTCGGGACAGGGTCGCCTACGAGCAGTACTTC. Translating it yields CASSRDRVAYEQYF.

The chain links TRBV6-6 to TRBJ2-1; D is possibly TRBD2 (5 bases). V was trimmed by 7 bases and J by 4 bases, leaving 17 bases between them. The CDR3 is made up of 15 amino acids. Germline V gives CDR1 MNHNY, CDR2 SVGAGI (reference sequence). CDR3 region: CASTPLGILYNEQFF. The CDR3 nucleotides are TGTGCCAGCACCCCACTAGGAATTCTTTACAATGAGCAGTTCTTC.

The J gene is TRBJ1-5, the V gene TRBV27, with a weak D call TRBD1 (6 bases). CDR3 length: 15 amino acids. Germline V lookup: CDR1 MNHEY, CDR2 SMNVEV (reference sequence). V shed 5 bases and J shed 2 bases, with 13 bases lying between them. The DNA for the CDR3 is TGTGCCAGCAGTAAAACAGGGTCGGGCAATCAGCCCCAGCATTTT. It is translated as CASSKTGSGNQPQHF.